Below are 8 T cell receptor beta chains sequenced from a single sample in a study of cytomegalovirus exposure and HLA in healthy donors. Vbeta (60) and Jbeta (13) primers were used in the PCR. Assay used: immunoSEQ multiplex PCR; TCRdb lists only in-frame clones, some missing. This table holds 200,000 or so clones. The sequencing input was PBMCs. These TCRs come from a boy aged 5-17 years in good health and CMV-seronegative.

This chain uses TRBV19 with TRBJ1-2, with 8 bases identical to TRBD1. The germline V gene has CDR1 LNHDA and CDR2 SQIVND (reference sequence). The CDR3 length is 14 residues. The V gene end was trimmed by 4 bases and the J gene end by 7 bases; junction bases not matched to a gene: 8. The CDR3 nucleotides read TGTGCCAGTAGTACCCCGGGACAGGTGGCTGGCTACACCTTC. Its protein product is CASSTPGQVAGYTF.

The CDR3 region has the DNA TGCGCCAGCAGGTCAGGCCGGGGAGGCTACACCTTC. Amino acid sequence: CASRSGRGGYTF. This chain uses TRBV4-1 with TRBJ1-2; no reliable D call. The CDR3 loop spans 12 amino acids. The V and J ends lost 6 bases and 8 bases respectively, with 13 bases between them. Germline V gene sequence: CDR1 MGHRA, CDR2 YSYEKL.

The chain recombines TRBV6-5 with TRBJ2-7; TRBD1 matches at 7 bases. The V gene end was trimmed by 2 bases and the J gene end by 1 base; junction bases not matched to a gene: 5. The CDR3 is made up of 15 amino acids. Germline CDR1 is MNHEY and CDR2 is SVGAGI. CDR3 protein: CASSYQTGQSYEQYF. DNA for the CDR3: TGTGCCAGCAGTTACCAGACAGGGCAGTCCTACGAGCAGTACTTC.

The rearrangement links TRBV4-1 to TRBJ1-1; no reliable D call. V was clipped by 2 bases and J by 4 bases, with 23 bases between them. The V gene's germline CDR1 is MGHRA and CDR2 YSYEKL. The CDR3 has 18 residues. The CDR3 DNA follows: TGCGCCAGCAGCCAACTAAGTATTAGTGGCCCCTGGAGCACTGAAGCTTTCTTT. This codes for CASSQLSISGPWSTEAFF.

This sequence joins TRBV5-5 and TRBJ2-7, with a tentative D call TRBD1 (8 bases). The CDR3 covers 16 residues. V dropped 4 bases and J dropped 3 bases, with 20 bases sitting between them. CDR1 is SGHKS, CDR2 YYEKEE, per germline (reference sequence). CDR3: CASSPRAGQVFYEQYF. The CDR3 DNA sequence: TGTGCCAGCAGCCCACGAGCGGGACAGGTCTTCTACGAGCAGTACTTC.

The rearrangement links TRBV27 to TRBJ2-7; D remains unclear. This CDR3 region has 11 residues. The V gene lost 6 bases and the J gene lost 5 bases, with 8 bases spanning the gap. The germline gives CDR1 MNHEY, CDR2 SMNVEV (reference sequence). The CDR3 nucleotides are TGTGCCAGCAGCGGTTTTCACGAGCAGTACTTC. Its translation: CASSGFHEQYF.

V usage is TRBV7-9 and J usage is TRBJ2-3; 7 bases align to TRBD1. The V gene end was trimmed by 5 bases and the J gene end by 0 bases; junction bases not matched to a gene: 8. From germline, CDR1 is SEHNR and CDR2 FQNEAQ (reference sequence). The CDR3 consists of 16 residues. The CDR3 DNA reads TGTGCCAGCAGCCCTAGGACAGGACGAAGCACAGATACGCAGTATTTT. Protein product: CASSPRTGRSTDTQYF.

The J gene is TRBJ2-7, the V gene TRBV6-5; no firm D call. Germline loops: CDR1 MNHEY, CDR2 SVGAGI. The V end was cut by 6 bases, the J end by 3 bases, with 12 bases between. This CDR3 contains 13 residues. The CDR3 bases are TGTGCCAGCAGATACGGGCTGTACTACGAGCAGTACTTC. Translating it yields CASRYGLYYEQYF.